The rows below give T cell receptor beta chains drawn from one sample of a study of T cells after yellow fever vaccination. Each CDR3 protein is one row after TCRdb ran MiXCR on the 5' RACE reads. Among hundreds of thousands of distinct CDR3 sequences listed, around a sixth were seen once. Specimen: PBMCs, collected before the yellow fever booster vaccination. These TCRs come from a man aged 18 to 29 who received the YFV17D yellow fever vaccine. Both conserved end residues are part of each CDR3. The D gene is left open where the match is weak. Expanded clones get a size class; other rows say once, few or many, or leave the size out.

v_gene	j_gene	abundance	d_gene	CDR3nt	CDR3aa
TRBV6-5	TRBJ2-2	many	.	TGTGCCAGCAGTTACCAGACAGGCTTACCCGGGGAGCTGTTTTTT	CASSYQTGLPGELFF
TRBV12-3/TRBV12-4	TRBJ1-2	few	TRBD1	TGTGCCAGCCTTCTTTGGGGGGACAGCGGAAGCTACACCTTC	CASLLWGDSGSYTF
TRBV7-9	TRBJ2-4	few	TRBD2	TGTGCCAGCAGTCAGCCGGGACTAGAAAAAAACATTCAGTACTTC	CASSQPGLEKNIQYF
TRBV7-2	TRBJ2-4	.	.	TGTGCCAGCAGCTCCCGGACGGTAGCCAAAAACATTCAGTACTTC	CASSSRTVAKNIQYF
TRBV12-3/TRBV12-4	TRBJ1-1	few	.	TGTGCCAGCAGTATGGCTAACACTGAAGCTTTCTTT	CASSMANTEAFF
TRBV20-1	TRBJ1-2	few	.	TGCAGTGCAGCGCAGCCGGACTACTATGGCTACACCTTC	CSAAQPDYYGYTF
TRBV7-2	TRBJ1-2	.	.	TGTGCCAGCAGCTTAGGGGAGACCTATGGCTACACCTTC	CASSLGETYGYTF
TRBV7-2	TRBJ1-2	.	.	TGTGCCAGCAGCTATCTGGGCAGGAGCTACACCTTC	CASSYLGRSYTF
TRBV7-2	TRBJ1-6	.	.	TGTGCCAGCAGCCTCCTAGGGCCCCTCCACTTT	CASSLLGPLHF
TRBV7-2	TRBJ1-6	.	.	TGTGCCAGCAGCCCCCGCTCGGGGGGGACGAATTCACCCCTCCACTTT	CASSPRSGGTNSPLHF
TRBV29-1	TRBJ1-1	.	.	TGCAGCGCTATGAACACTGAAGCTTTCTTT	CSAMNTEAFF
TRBV7-2	TRBJ2-3	.	.	TGTGCCAGCAGCTTAGCTTGGGTGGAGCGAGAGGCAGATACGCAGTATTTT	CASSLAWVEREADTQYF
TRBV7-2	TRBJ2-7	few	.	TGTGCCAGCAGCTTAAGCTCGGGCTACGAGCAGTACTTC	CASSLSSGYEQYF
TRBV3-1	TRBJ2-2	.	.	TGTGCCAGCAGCCCCCGCGGCAGCGGAAACACCGGGGAGCTGTTTTTT	CASSPRGSGNTGELFF
TRBV20-1	TRBJ2-2	.	.	TGCAGTGCTAGCGAACTGAACACCGGGGAGCTGTTTTTT	CSASELNTGELFF
TRBV6-5	TRBJ2-4	many	.	TGTGCCAGCAGCCAGGGGGCCAAAAACATTCAGTACTTC	CASSQGAKNIQYF
TRBV10-3	TRBJ1-3	.	.	TGTGCCATCAGTGGTGGCCGTCTAGACTCTGGAAACACCATATATTTT	CAISGGRLDSGNTIYF
TRBV10-3	TRBJ2-5	few	.	TGTGCCATTATGGCAGGATTACAAGAGACCCAGTACTTC	CAIMAGLQETQYF
TRBV6-1	TRBJ2-7	few	TRBD1	TGTGCCAGCAGTGGGGTGACAGGGACCTACGAGCAGTACTTC	CASSGVTGTYEQYF
TRBV10-3	TRBJ1-1	few	TRBD1	TGTGCCATCACTACCGGGACAGGGGGACGCACTGAAGCTTTCTTT	CAITTGTGGRTEAFF
TRBV6-6	TRBJ1-2	.	TRBD1	TGTGCCAGCAGTTCCCGACAGGGATCCTTTGGCTACACCTTC	CASSSRQGSFGYTF
TRBV7-6	TRBJ2-1	few	.	TGTGCCAGCACCAAGAGGGGACTGGGGTACAATGAGCAGTTCTTC	CASTKRGLGYNEQFF
TRBV12-3/TRBV12-4	TRBJ1-2	many	TRBD1	TGTGCCAGCAGTTTAGTCGGGACAGACTATGGCTACACCTTC	CASSLVGTDYGYTF
TRBV10-3	TRBJ1-1	few	.	TGTGCCATCAGTGATCGGGGGGAGAACACTGAAGCTTTCTTT	CAISDRGENTEAFF
TRBV5-1	TRBJ2-1	few	.	TGCGCCAGCAGCCCCGGACAGTTTCCCTACAATGAGCAGTTCTTC	CASSPGQFPYNEQFF
TRBV3-1	TRBJ1-1	.	TRBD1	TGTGCCAGCAGCCAAGATCGGACAGGTGAGACTGAAGCTTTCTTT	CASSQDRTGETEAFF
TRBV5-4	TRBJ2-7	few	.	TGTGCCAGCAGCCGGGAAGGCGAGCAGTACTTC	CASSREGEQYF
TRBV6-6	TRBJ1-5	many	TRBD1	TGTGCCAGCAGTTATGGACAGGGGAGCTTTCAGCCCCAGCATTTT	CASSYGQGSFQPQHF
TRBV5-1	TRBJ1-1	.	.	TGCGCCAGCAGCTTGGGGCAGCTGGTAGAGAACACTGAAGCTTTCTTT	CASSLGQLVENTEAFF
TRBV6-5	TRBJ2-3	.	.	TGTGCCTGCAGTCAAGCAGGGGACAGCACAGATACGCAGTATTTT	CACSQAGDSTDTQYF
TRBV6-5	TRBJ2-3	.	.	TGTGCCAGCAGTTACTTCGGGGGAGGCACAGATACGCAGTATTTT	CASSYFGGGTDTQYF
TRBV2	TRBJ2-5	once	.	TGTGCCAGCAGACCCACCTGGGGGCGGGGAATGGTAGAGACCCAGTACTTC	CASRPTWGRGMVETQYF
TRBV7-2	TRBJ2-5	.	TRBD2	TGTGCCAGCAGCCCCTGGCTGGGGGGGGGGGAGACCCAGTACTTC	CASSPWLGGGETQYF
TRBV4-1	TRBJ2-7	.	.	TGCGCCAGCAGCCAAGTTCTTGAAGAGCAGTACTTC	CASSQVLEEQYF
TRBV21-1	TRBJ2-1	.	.	TGTGCCAGCAGCATCGGACAGCAATACAATGAGCAGTTCTTC	CASSIGQQYNEQFF
TRBV4-3	TRBJ2-2	.	.	TGCGCCAGCAGCCACGAGTTCCCCAGTGCGCGCGGGGAGCTGTTTTTT	CASSHEFPSARGELFF
TRBV20-1	TRBJ1-4	.	.	TGCAGTGCTCTAGGAGGCAGAGTTGAAAAACTGTTTTTT	CSALGGRVEKLFF
TRBV20-1	TRBJ2-1	few	.	TGCAGTGCTAGATACGGACTAAAGGACTACAATGAGCAGTTCTTC	CSARYGLKDYNEQFF
TRBV7-3	TRBJ2-1	.	.	TGTGCCAGCAGCCGCCACCGTAGCGTCGTCGCCCTTGAGCAGTTCTTC	CASSRHRSVVALEQFF
TRBV9	TRBJ2-3	.	.	TGTGCCAGCAGCTCCCGGGCGATACCAAGCACAGATACGCAGTATTTT	CASSSRAIPSTDTQYF